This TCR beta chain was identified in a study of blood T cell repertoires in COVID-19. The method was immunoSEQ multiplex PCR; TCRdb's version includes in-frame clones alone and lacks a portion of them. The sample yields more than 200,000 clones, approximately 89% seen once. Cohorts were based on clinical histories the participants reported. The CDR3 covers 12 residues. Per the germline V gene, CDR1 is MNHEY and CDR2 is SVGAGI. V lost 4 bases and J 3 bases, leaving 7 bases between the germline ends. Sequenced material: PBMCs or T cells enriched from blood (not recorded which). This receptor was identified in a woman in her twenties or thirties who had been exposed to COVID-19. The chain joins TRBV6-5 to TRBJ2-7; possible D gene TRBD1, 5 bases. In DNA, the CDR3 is TGTGCCAGCAGTTCGACAGTCTACGAGCAGTACTTC. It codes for CASSSTVYEQYF.